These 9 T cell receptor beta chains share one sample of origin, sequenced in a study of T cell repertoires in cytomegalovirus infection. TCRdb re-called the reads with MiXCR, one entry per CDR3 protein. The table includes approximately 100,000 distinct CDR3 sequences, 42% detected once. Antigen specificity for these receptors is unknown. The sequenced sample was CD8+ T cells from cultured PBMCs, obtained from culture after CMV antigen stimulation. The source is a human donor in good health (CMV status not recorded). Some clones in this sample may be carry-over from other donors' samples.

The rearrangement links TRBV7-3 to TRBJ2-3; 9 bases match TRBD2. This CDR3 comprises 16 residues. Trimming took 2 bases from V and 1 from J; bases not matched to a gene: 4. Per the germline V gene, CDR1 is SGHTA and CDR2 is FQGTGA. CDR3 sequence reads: CASSLLAGAGTDTQYF. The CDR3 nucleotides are TGTGCCAGCAGCTTATTAGCGGGGGCAGGCACAGATACGCAGTATTTT.

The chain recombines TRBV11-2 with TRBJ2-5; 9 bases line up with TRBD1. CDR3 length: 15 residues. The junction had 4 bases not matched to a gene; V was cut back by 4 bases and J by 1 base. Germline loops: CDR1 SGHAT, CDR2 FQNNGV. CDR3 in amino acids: CASSYRTGVQETQYF. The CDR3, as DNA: TGTGCCAGCAGCTATCGGACAGGGGTCCAAGAGACCCAGTACTTC.

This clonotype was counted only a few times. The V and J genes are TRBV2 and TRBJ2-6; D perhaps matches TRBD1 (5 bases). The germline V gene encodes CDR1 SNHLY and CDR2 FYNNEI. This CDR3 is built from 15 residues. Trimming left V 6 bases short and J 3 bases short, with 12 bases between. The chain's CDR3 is CASRLGVGGANVLTF. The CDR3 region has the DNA TGTGCCAGCAGGTTAGGGGTTGGTGGGGCCAACGTCCTGACTTTC.

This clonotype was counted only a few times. CDR3 sequence: CASSLAGADTDTQYF. CDR3 bases: TGTGCCAGCAGTTTAGCGGGGGCGGACACAGATACGCAGTATTTT. The gene calls are TRBV27 and TRBJ2-3; possibly TRBD2 for D (7 bases). The CDR3 is 15 residues long. Trimming took off 2 bases at V and 2 bases at J, with 11 bases between the two ends. Germline V lookup: CDR1 MNHEY, CDR2 SMNVEV (reference sequence).

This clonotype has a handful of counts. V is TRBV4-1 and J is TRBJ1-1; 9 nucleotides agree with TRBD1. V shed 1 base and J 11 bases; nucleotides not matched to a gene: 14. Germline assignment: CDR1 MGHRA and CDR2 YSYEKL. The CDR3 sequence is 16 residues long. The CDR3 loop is CASSQVLDRGDLGAFF. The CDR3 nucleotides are TGCGCCAGCAGCCAAGTCTTGGACAGGGGTGATTTGGGGGCTTTCTTT.

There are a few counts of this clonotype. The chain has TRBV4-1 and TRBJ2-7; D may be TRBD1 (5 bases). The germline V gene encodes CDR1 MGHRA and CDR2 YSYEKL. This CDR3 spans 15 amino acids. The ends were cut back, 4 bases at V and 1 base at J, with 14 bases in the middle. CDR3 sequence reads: CASSLQAGASYEQYF. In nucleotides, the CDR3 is TGCGCCAGCAGCCTACAGGCAGGCGCATCCTACGAGCAGTACTTC.

The CDR3 is CSVRGGQKNTEAFF. DNA for the CDR3: TGCAGCGTTCGGGGTGGACAGAAAAACACTGAAGCTTTCTTT. The V gene is TRBV29-1, the J gene TRBJ1-1; perhaps TRBD1 as D (6 bases). The CDR3 totals 14 residues. Trimming shortened V by 5 bases and J by 2 bases, and 15 bases separated the two germline ends. Germline CDR1 SQVTM, CDR2 ANQGSEA.

As DNA, the CDR3 is TGTGCCAGCAGCGTAAGCACCGGAGATCAGCCCCAGCATTTT. Translating it yields CASSVSTGDQPQHF. The V and J genes are TRBV9 and TRBJ1-5; D is unclear. Germline CDR1 is SGDLS and CDR2 is YYNGEE. This CDR3 is built from 14 residues. The V end was cut by 1 base, the J end by 5 bases, with 10 bases between.

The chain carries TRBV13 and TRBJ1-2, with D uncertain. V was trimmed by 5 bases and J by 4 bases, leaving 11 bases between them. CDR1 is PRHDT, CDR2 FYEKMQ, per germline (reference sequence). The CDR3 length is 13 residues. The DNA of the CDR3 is TGTGCCAGCAGCCCGCCTGAATCCTATGGCTACACCTTC. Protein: CASSPPESYGYTF. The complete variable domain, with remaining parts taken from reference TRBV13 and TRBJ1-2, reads AAGVIQSPRHLIKEKRETATLKCYPIPRHDTVYWYQQGPGQDPQFLISFYEKMQSDKGSIPDRFSAQQFSDYHSELNMSSLELGDSALYFCASSPPESYGYTFGSGTRLTVV.